This T cell receptor (beta chain) stems from a study of OX40 agonist ivuxolimab in advanced cancers. Overall study findings and caveats: On average, CD8+ T cells showed a greater number of expanded clones than CD4+.

Sequenced by immunoSEQ multiplex PCR; TCRdb stores in-frame clones only, minus some. The sample records approximately 91,000 clones, roughly nine tenths being singletons. A single count supports this clone. Its specificity is unknown. The CDR3 contains 17 residues. V was pared by 0 bases and J by 5 bases, with 17 bases between. The V gene's germline CDR1 is LGHNA and CDR2 YNFKEQ. The chain combines TRBV4-2 with TRBJ2-4; D unresolved. The source was CD4+ or CD8+ T cells sorted from blood, collected in a trial of the OX40 agonist ivuxolimab. This TCR was sampled from an adult with an advanced solid tumor such as melanoma, head and neck, liver or kidney cancer. The CDR3 loop is CASSQEVGGLGENIQYF. CDR3 bases: TGTGCCAGCAGCCAAGAGGTGGGTGGGTTGGGCGAAAACATTCAGTACTTC.